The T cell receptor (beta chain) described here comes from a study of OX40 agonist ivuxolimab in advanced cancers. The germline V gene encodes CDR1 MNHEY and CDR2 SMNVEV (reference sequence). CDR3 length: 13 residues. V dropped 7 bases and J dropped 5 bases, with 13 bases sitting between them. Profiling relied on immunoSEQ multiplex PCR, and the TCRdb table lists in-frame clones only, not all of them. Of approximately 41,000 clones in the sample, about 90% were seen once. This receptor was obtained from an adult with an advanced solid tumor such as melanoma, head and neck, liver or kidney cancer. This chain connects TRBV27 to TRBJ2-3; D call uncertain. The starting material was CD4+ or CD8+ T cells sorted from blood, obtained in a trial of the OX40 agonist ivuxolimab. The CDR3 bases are TGTGCCAGCACCATCTCGCACGGAGATACGCAGTATTTT. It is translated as CASTISHGDTQYF.